The 4 T cell receptor beta chains below come from one sample, sequenced in a study of regulatory T cells in long-lasting Graves disease (dated by TCRdb to the early 2020s). The library was prepared using multiplex PCR. For sequencing, an Illumina HiSeq 4000 was employed. CDR3 regions were amplified by Arm-PCR with iRepertoire HTBI primers to construct TCR beta libraries. The public sequencing data were trimmed at Q25 with fastp and processed into clonotypes with MiXCR by TCRdb, which kept only in-frame beta chains. Entries are consolidated by CDR3 protein sequence, retaining the most common genes and DNA. The sample contains about 540,000 distinct CDR3 sequences, about 13% of them found a single time. About 10% of the sample is in the top ten clones. The time point label for this specimen denotes: newly diagnosed GD, antithyroid drugs for less than 3 months. RNA was extracted from PBMCs in TRIzol for both TCR sequencing and RNA sequencing.

The same data also went into a second study, on T cells in Graves' hyperthyroidism and ophthalmopathy.

Sequencing used peripheral blood mononuclear cells (PBMCs), obtained at new diagnosis, from a patient treated with antithyroid drugs. Receptors were obtained from a man aged 30 to 45 with Graves disease. Donor details come from another sample of the same person, matched by shared clones.

Ten or more counts support this clonotype. The chain carries TRBV20-1 and TRBJ2-3; D possibly corresponds to TRBD1 (5 bases). The CDR3 runs 14 residues. The germline V gene has CDR1 DFQATT and CDR2 SNEGSKA (reference sequence). Trimming pared 0 bases from V and 1 base from J, leaving 8 bases between. The CDR3 nucleotides are TGCAGTGCTAGAGACCAGACAGGCACAGATACGCAGTATTTT. Its translation is CSARDQTGTDTQYF.

This clonotype showed up just a few times. The chain couples TRBV19 to TRBJ2-2; D call uncertain. The ends were cut back, 6 bases at V and 4 bases at J, with 15 bases in the middle. This CDR3 has 15 amino acids. Per the germline V gene, CDR1 is LNHDA and CDR2 is SQIVND (reference sequence). The CDR3 DNA follows: TGTGCCAGTAGGAGAGGTCGGCGAGGCACCGGGGAGCTGTTTTTT. Protein product: CASRRGRRGTGELFF.

The chain joins TRBV2 to TRBJ1-1; weak D call: TRBD1 (5 bases). The CDR3 consists of 17 residues. CDR1 SNHLY and CDR2 FYNNEI come from the germline V gene. Trimming took off 8 bases at V and 5 bases at J, with 27 bases between the two ends. As DNA, the CDR3 is TGTGCCAGCTCACCCCTTAGCATGTCCCTGGGGCGAACTGAAGCTTTCTTT. Its translation: CASSPLSMSLGRTEAFF.

This clonotype was counted ten times or more. The chain has TRBV20-1 and TRBJ2-1; D possibly corresponds to TRBD1 (5 bases). Per germline, CDR1 DFQATT and CDR2 SNEGSKA (reference sequence). With 0 bases removed from V and 10 bases from J, the gap between germline ends came to 13 bases. This CDR3 region has 13 residues. The DNA of the CDR3 is TGCAGTGCTAGAGAAACGGTGGGGCGGGAGCAGTTCTTC. Amino acids: CSARETVGREQFF.